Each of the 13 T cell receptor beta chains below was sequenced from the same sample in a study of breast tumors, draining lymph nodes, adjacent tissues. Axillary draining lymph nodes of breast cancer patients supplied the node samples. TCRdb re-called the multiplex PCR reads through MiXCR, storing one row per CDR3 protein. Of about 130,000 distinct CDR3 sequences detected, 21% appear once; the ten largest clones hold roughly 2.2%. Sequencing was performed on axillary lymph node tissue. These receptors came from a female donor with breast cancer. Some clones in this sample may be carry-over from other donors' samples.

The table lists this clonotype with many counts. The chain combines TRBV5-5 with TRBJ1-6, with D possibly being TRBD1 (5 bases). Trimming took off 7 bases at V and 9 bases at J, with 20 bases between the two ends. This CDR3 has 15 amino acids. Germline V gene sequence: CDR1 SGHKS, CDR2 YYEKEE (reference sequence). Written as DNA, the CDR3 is TGTGCCAGCGGCAGCATCCAGGGAGGTGGTTCACCCCTCCACTTT. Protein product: CASGSIQGGGSPLHF.

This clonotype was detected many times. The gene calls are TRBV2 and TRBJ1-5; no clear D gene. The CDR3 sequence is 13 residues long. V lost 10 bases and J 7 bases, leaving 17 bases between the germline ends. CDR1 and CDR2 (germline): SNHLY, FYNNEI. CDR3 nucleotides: TGTGCCACCTCCGAGGCGGAGGGCCAGCCCCAGCATTTT. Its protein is CATSEAEGQPQHF. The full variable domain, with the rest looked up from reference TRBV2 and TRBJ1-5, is EPEVTQTPSHQVTQMGQEVILRCVPISNHLYFYWYRQILGQKVEFLVSFYNNEISEKSEIFDDQFSVERPDGSNFTLKIRSTKLEDSAMYFCATSEAEGQPQHFGDGTRLSIL.

The CDR3 here is CASSQTGMGQETQYF. Written as DNA, the CDR3 is TGTGCCAGCAGCCAAACAGGGATGGGGCAAGAGACCCAGTACTTC. The chain is built from TRBV3-1 and TRBJ2-5; weak D call: TRBD1 (6 bases). This CDR3 is 15 amino acids long. Per the germline V gene, CDR1 is LGHDT and CDR2 is YNNKEL (reference sequence). The V end lost 2 bases, the J end lost 2 bases, and 12 bases lay between the germline ends.

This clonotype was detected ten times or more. CDR3 coding DNA: TGCGCCATCCAGGGACAACACGTGAACTATGGCTACACCTTC. This sequence encodes CAIQGQHVNYGYTF. V usage is TRBV10-1 and J usage is TRBJ1-2, with a possible D match to TRBD1 (6 bases). Trimming left V 10 bases short and J 2 bases short, with 17 bases between. The CDR3 runs to 14 residues. Per the germline V gene, CDR1 is WNHNN and CDR2 is SYGVQD (reference sequence).

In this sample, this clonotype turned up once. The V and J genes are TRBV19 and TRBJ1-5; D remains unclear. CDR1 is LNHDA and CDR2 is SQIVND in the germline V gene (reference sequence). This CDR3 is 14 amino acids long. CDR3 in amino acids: CVSSGAGYNQPQHF. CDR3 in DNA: TGTGTCAGCTCAGGCGCCGGATACAATCAGCCCCAGCATTTT.

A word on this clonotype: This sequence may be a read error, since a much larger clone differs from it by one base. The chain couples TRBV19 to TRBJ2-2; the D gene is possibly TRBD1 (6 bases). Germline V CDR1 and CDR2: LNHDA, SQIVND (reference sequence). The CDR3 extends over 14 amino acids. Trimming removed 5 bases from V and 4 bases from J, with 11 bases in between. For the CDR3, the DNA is TGTGCCAGTAGTGTTGGACAGAGCACCGGGGAGCTGTTTTTT. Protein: CASSVGQSTGELFF.

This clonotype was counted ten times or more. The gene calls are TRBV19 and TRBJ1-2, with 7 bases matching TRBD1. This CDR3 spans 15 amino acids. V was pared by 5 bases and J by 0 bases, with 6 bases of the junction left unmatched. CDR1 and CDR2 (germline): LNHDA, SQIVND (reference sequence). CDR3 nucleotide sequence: TGTGCCAGTAGTCCGCGGGACAGAACTAACTATGGCTACACCTTC. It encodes CASSPRDRTNYGYTF.

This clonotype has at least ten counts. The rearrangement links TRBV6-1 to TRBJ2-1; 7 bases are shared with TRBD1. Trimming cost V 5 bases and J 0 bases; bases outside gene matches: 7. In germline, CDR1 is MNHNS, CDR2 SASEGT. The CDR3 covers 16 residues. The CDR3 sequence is CASSQDRVGSYNEQFF. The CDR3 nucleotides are TGTGCCAGCAGTCAAGACAGGGTCGGCTCCTACAATGAGCAGTTCTTC.

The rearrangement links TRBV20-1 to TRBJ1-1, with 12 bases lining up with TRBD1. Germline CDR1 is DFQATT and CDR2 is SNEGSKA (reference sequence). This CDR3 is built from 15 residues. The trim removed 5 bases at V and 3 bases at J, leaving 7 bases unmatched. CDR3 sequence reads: CSAWGQGARDTEAFF. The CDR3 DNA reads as TGCAGTGCTTGGGGACAGGGGGCGCGGGACACTGAAGCTTTCTTT.

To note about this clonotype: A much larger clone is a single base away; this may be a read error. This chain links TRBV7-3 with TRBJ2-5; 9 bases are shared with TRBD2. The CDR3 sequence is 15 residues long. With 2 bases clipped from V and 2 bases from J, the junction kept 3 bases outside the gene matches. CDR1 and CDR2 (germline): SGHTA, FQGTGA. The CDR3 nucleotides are TGTGCCAGCAGCTTAGATAGCGGGGGTCAAGAGACCCAGTACTTC. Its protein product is CASSLDSGGQETQYF.

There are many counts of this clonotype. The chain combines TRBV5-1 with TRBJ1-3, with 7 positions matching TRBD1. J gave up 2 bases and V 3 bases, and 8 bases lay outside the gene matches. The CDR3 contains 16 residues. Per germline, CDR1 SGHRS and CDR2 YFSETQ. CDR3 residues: CASSSKPTGTGNTIYF. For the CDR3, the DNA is TGCGCCAGCAGCTCTAAACCGACAGGGACTGGAAACACCATATATTTT.

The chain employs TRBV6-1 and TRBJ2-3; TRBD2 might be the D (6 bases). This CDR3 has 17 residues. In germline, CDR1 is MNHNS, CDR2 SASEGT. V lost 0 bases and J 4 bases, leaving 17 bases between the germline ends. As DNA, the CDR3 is TGTGCCAGCAGTGAAGCGCAGAGGGACTCCTTTCCAGATACGCAGTATTTT. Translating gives CASSEAQRDSFPDTQYF.

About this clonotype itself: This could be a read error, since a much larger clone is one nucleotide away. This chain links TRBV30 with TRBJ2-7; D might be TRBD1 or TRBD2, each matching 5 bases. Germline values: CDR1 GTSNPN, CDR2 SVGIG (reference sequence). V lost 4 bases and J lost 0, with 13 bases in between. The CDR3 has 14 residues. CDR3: CAWTQGTISYEQYF. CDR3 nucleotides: TGTGCCTGGACCCAAGGGACCATCTCCTACGAGCAGTACTTC. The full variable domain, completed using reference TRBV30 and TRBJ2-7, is SQTIHQWPATLVQPVGSPLSLECTVEGTSNPNLYWYRQAAGRGLQLLFYSVGIGQISSEVPQNLSASRPQDRQFILSSKKLLLSDSGFYLCAWTQGTISYEQYFGPGTRLTVT.